The 5 T cell receptor beta chains below come from one sample, sequenced in a study of early T cells in non-severe SARS-CoV-2 infection. TCRdb re-analysed the 5' RACE reads in MiXCR, keeping a single row per CDR3 protein. The repertoire holds under 140,000 distinct CDR3 sequences, with around 12% as singletons. The sample was whole blood, taken at baseline. These receptors all stem from an adult who was a healthcare worker with PCR-confirmed SARS-CoV-2 infection or an uninfected control (not recorded which).

This sequence joins TRBV6-6 and TRBJ1-1; no firm D call. Trimming pared 6 bases from V and 1 base from J, leaving 15 bases between. The CDR3 extends over 15 amino acids. Looked up from germline, CDR1 is MNHNY and CDR2 is SVGAGI (reference sequence). The CDR3 DNA reads TGTGCCAGCAGCCAAGACCGGGCCGCGAACACTGAAGCTTTCTTT. Translated, it gives CASSQDRAANTEAFF.

J is TRBJ2-5 and V is TRBV2, with TRBD2 matching 10 bases. The germline V gene encodes CDR1 SNHLY and CDR2 FYNNEI. V gave up 2 bases and J gave up 6 bases; unmatched junction bases: 3. The CDR3 is 14 residues long. The CDR3 bases are TGTGCCAGCAGTGAATCTAGCGGGAGTAAGACCCAGTACTTC. It encodes CASSESSGSKTQYF. Combining the CDR3 with reference TRBV2 and TRBJ2-5 gives the whole variable domain EPEVTQTPSHQVTQMGQEVILRCVPISNHLYFYWYRQILGQKVEFLVSFYNNEISEKSEIFDDQFSVERPDGSNFTLKIRSTKLEDSAMYFCASSESSGSKTQYFGPGTRLLVL.

The chain carries TRBV2 and TRBJ1-4; TRBD1 is a possible D gene (6 bases). Germline-derived CDR1 and CDR2 are SNHLY and FYNNEI. The CDR3 totals 14 residues. Trimming removed 6 bases from V and 7 bases from J, with 15 bases in between. The CDR3: CASSGQLAGEKLFF. CDR3 nucleotides: TGTGCCAGCAGCGGACAGCTCGCTGGTGAAAAACTGTTTTTT.

This clonotype was counted a few times. This rearrangement joins TRBV30 to TRBJ1-5; D might be TRBD1 (5 bases). The V end was cut by 0 bases, the J end by 1 base, with 13 bases between. Looked up from germline, CDR1 is GTSNPN and CDR2 is SVGIG (reference sequence). The CDR3 totals 16 residues. This CDR3 is CAWSVGQARSNQPQHF. CDR3 DNA: TGTGCCTGGAGTGTGGGGCAGGCCAGGAGCAATCAGCCCCAGCATTTT.

This clonotype was counted many times. The chain employs TRBV20-1 and TRBJ1-1; possibly TRBD1 for D (5 bases). V was cut by 5 bases and J by 4 bases, with 17 bases left in between. The CDR3 contains 14 residues. Looked up from germline, CDR1 is DFQATT and CDR2 is SNEGSKA (reference sequence). CDR3 nucleotides: TGCAGTGCTCCGAGGGGTGATGGTGGCACTGAAGCTTTCTTT. Protein product: CSAPRGDGGTEAFF.